Presented here are 27 T cell receptor beta chains from one specimen sequenced in a study of T cells expressing NK-cell markers. TCRdb reprocessed the 5' RACE reads and stores each CDR3 protein as one record, lacking DNA. Found here are hundreds of thousands of distinct CDR3 sequences; the top ten clones hold approximately 3.5%. Sequencing input: blood T cells: a sorted CD56 or NKG2C T cell subset, CD4+ or CD8+ T cells, or bulk PBMC T cells (not recorded which). These receptors were taken from a man younger than 35 in good health.

This chain connects TRBV20-1 to TRBJ2-5; no DNA is available, so the TRBD2 call from TCRdb remains unchecked. The CDR3 has 13 amino acids. Germline values: CDR1 DFQATT, CDR2 SNEGSKA (reference sequence). The CDR3 is CSAAGRESETQYF.

The chain couples TRBV9 to TRBJ1-1; TCRdb's D call, TRBD1, is unchecked because there is no DNA. Germline loops: CDR1 SGDLS, CDR2 YYNGEE. This CDR3 is 16 amino acids long. The CDR3 region is CASSPGRGLENTEAFF. The complete variable domain, with remaining parts taken from reference TRBV9 and TRBJ1-1, reads DSGVTQTPKHLITATGQRVTLRCSPRSGDLSVYWYQQSLDQGLQFLIQYYNGEERAKGNILERFSAQQFPDLHSELNLSSLELGDSALYFCASSPGRGLENTEAFFGQGTRLTVV.

This chain joins TRBV20-1 and TRBJ2-5. The germline gives CDR1 DFQATT, CDR2 SNEGSKA (reference sequence). This CDR3 is 12 amino acids long. This CDR3 reads CSASGDQETQYF.

This sequence joins TRBV5-1 and TRBJ1-1; the D call from TCRdb, TRBD1, cannot be confirmed without DNA. Germline lookup yields CDR1 SGHRS and CDR2 YFSETQ. The CDR3 consists of 15 residues. The CDR3 loop reads CASSPRQGSDTEAFF. The full variable domain, in which reference TRBV5-1 and TRBJ1-1 provide the parts outside the CDR3, is KAGVTQTPRYLIKTRGQQVTLSCSPISGHRSVSWYQQTPGQGLQFLFEYFSETQRNKGNFPGRFSGRQFSNSRSEMNVSTLELGDSALYLCASSPRQGSDTEAFFGQGTRLTVV.

The chain has TRBV5-1 and TRBJ2-1; there is no DNA to check the TCRdb D call of TRBD1. The CDR3 totals 15 residues. Germline values: CDR1 SGHRS, CDR2 YFSETQ. Here the CDR3 reads CASSLANGGINEQFF.

The CDR3: CASSGGDRDRYYEQYF. The V gene is TRBV9, the J gene TRBJ2-7; the TCRdb call, TRBD1, lacks DNA for checking. The CDR3 contains 16 residues. Germline V CDR1 and CDR2: SGDLS, YYNGEE.

This sequence joins TRBV11-2 and TRBJ2-1. From germline, CDR1 is SGHAT and CDR2 FQNNGV. The CDR3 is 11 amino acids. The chain's CDR3 is CASSLDIEQFF.

This chain uses TRBV7-2 with TRBJ2-7. Germline V gives CDR1 SGHTA, CDR2 FQGNSA. The CDR3 has 15 amino acids. The CDR3 here is CASSPFGDSSYEQYF. Together with reference TRBV7-2 and TRBJ2-7, the CDR3 gives the full variable domain: GAGVSQSPSNKVTEKGKDVELRCDPISGHTALYWYRQSLGQGLEFLIYFQGNSAPDKSGLPSDRFSAERTGGSVSTLTIQRTQQEDSAVYLCASSPFGDSSYEQYFGPGTRLTVT.

This chain uses TRBV6-2 or TRBV6-3 with TRBJ2-1. Germline assignment: CDR1 MNHEY and CDR2 SVGEGT. CDR3 length: 16 amino acids. The chain's CDR3 is CASSSPDRGPYNEQFF.

J is TRBJ2-3 and V is TRBV29-1; TCRdb gives TRBD2 as the D gene, but with no DNA this cannot be confirmed. The CDR3 loop spans 13 amino acids. Germline CDR1 and CDR2: SQVTM and ANQGSEA. The CDR3 protein is CSVDGTSPHTQYF.

The rearrangement joins TRBV11-1 to TRBJ2-1; TCRdb reports TRBD1, a call that lacks DNA to check it against. CDR1 SGHAT and CDR2 FQDESV come from the germline V gene (reference sequence). The CDR3 spans 17 residues. The CDR3 loop is CASSPRTAPPDYNEQFF.

The rearrangement joins TRBV12-3 or TRBV12-4 to TRBJ2-1; TCRdb calls TRBD1, which cannot be checked without DNA. This CDR3 has 15 amino acids. The chain's CDR3 is CASGGTRTIYNEQFF.

CDR3 protein: CASSTPGARRGYTF. The chain joins TRBV7-6 to TRBJ1-2; with no DNA, the TCRdb D assignment of TRBD1 cannot be verified. The CDR3 runs 14 residues. Germline CDR1 SGHVS, CDR2 FNYEAQ.

This chain connects TRBV11-3 to TRBJ2-1; the TCRdb D gene call, TRBD2, has no DNA to confirm it. This CDR3 spans 16 amino acids. The V gene's germline CDR1 is SGHNT and CDR2 YENEEA. The CDR3 is CASSLDPGLGSYEQFF.

The chain couples TRBV27 to TRBJ1-1; TCRdb lists TRBD1, though no DNA is available to test this call. Germline assignment: CDR1 MNHEY and CDR2 SMNVEV (reference sequence). This CDR3 has 15 amino acids. CDR3 region: CASSRQTGLATEAFF.

The V call is TRBV6-1, the J call TRBJ2-3; no DNA is available, so the TRBD2 call from TCRdb remains unchecked. This CDR3 is built from 15 residues. CDR1 is MNHNS and CDR2 is SASEGT in the germline V gene. CDR3 region: CASSVYGRNTDTQYF.

The rearrangement links TRBV28 to TRBJ2-7; TCRdb's D call of TRBD2 is untestable without DNA. This CDR3 has 12 residues. Germline V gives CDR1 MDHEN, CDR2 SYDVKM. This CDR3 reads CASSPSFYEQYF.

This chain joins TRBV2 and TRBJ2-1; TCRdb indicates TRBD2, and absent DNA this call remains unverified. The CDR3 sequence is 15 residues long. Germline values: CDR1 SNHLY, CDR2 FYNNEI. The CDR3 sequence: CASKPISGLNNEQFF.

The chain couples TRBV12-3 or TRBV12-4 to TRBJ2-1; TCRdb returns TRBD2, unconfirmable since there is no DNA. The CDR3 is 17 amino acids. The CDR3 sequence is CASSPGLAGYKGYEQFF.

The V gene is TRBV20-1, the J gene TRBJ2-1; TCRdb outputs TRBD2, but without DNA this stays unchecked. Germline V gene lookup returns CDR1 DFQATT and CDR2 SNEGSKA (reference sequence). CDR3 length: 12 residues. Here the CDR3 reads CSRSLGRGEQFF.

The gene calls are TRBV3-1 and TRBJ2-7; the TCRdb call, TRBD2, lacks DNA for checking. The germline gives CDR1 LGHDT, CDR2 YNNKEL (reference sequence). This CDR3 has 13 residues. CDR3 loop: CASSSDSTYEQYF.

The chain uses TRBV6-1 and TRBJ2-1; the D gene TCRdb calls, TRBD2, cannot be checked with no DNA. The germline V gene has CDR1 MNHNS and CDR2 SASEGT. CDR3 length: 15 residues. CDR3 amino acids: CASGRREGVGDEQFF.

This chain connects TRBV6-2 or TRBV6-3 to TRBJ1-2; without DNA, the TCRdb call of TRBD1 cannot be checked. The germline CDR1 and CDR2 sequences are MNHEY and SVGEGT. This CDR3 has 15 residues. This CDR3 is CASSLDRAGNYGYTF.

The chain carries TRBV29-1 and TRBJ2-7; TCRdb names TRBD1, which stays unverified in the absence of DNA. CDR1 is SQVTM, CDR2 ANQGSEA, per germline. CDR3 size: 14 residues. The CDR3 is CSVVWGQGLYEQYF.

V and J are TRBV6-1 and TRBJ2-7; TCRdb designates TRBD2, a call that cannot be tested without DNA. Germline V CDR1 and CDR2: MNHNS, SASEGT. This CDR3 is 18 amino acids long. The CDR3 sequence is CASSAASGTSTRQFEQYF.

V usage is TRBV10-3 and J usage is TRBJ2-3. This CDR3 is built from 13 residues. Germline V gene data show CDR1 as ENHRY and CDR2 as SYGVKD. CDR3 region: CAISATATDTQYF.

This chain connects TRBV3-1 to TRBJ2-1; absent DNA, TCRdb's TRBD2 call cannot be checked. Germline CDR1 and CDR2: LGHDT and YNNKEL (reference sequence). CDR3 length equals 12 residues. The CDR3 loop is CASSQVGRGEFF.